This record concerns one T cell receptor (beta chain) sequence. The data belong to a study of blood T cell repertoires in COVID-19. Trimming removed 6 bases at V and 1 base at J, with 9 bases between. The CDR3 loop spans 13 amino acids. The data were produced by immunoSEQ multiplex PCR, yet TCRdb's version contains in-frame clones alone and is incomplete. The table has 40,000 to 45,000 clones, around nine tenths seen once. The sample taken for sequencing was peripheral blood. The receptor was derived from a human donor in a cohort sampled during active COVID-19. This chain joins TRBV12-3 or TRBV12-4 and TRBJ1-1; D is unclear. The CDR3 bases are TGTGCCAGCAGCGCAGGTCCGAACACTGAAGCTTTCTTT. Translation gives CASSAGPNTEAFF.